Listed below are T cell receptor beta chains from one sample, sequenced in a study of T cell changes during pregnancy in multiple sclerosis. TCRdb keeps only in-frame clones here, not all; method: immunoSEQ multiplex PCR. Here the sample spans tens of thousands of clones, about 89% being singletons. Sequenced material: CD4+ T cells from peripheral blood mononuclear cells, taken in the third trimester of pregnancy. These receptors all come from a female donor in good health, enrolled as a control in a pregnancy study. Each CDR3 is given with its conserved first and last residue. D genes are given only for firm matches. Clone sizes are given selectively: once, few, many, or a class where the clone is expanded.

TRBJ1-4 | once | - | TRBV6-6 | CASSYRGGEKLFF | TGTGCCAGCAGTTACAGGGGGGGTGAAAAACTGTTTTTT
TRBJ1-1 | once | - | TRBV5-4 | CASRPGGLGHTEAFF | TGTGCCAGCAGGCCCGGCGGTCTGGGTCACACTGAAGCTTTCTTT
TRBJ2-4 | - | TRBD1 | TRBV19 | CASSIPGQGVKNIQYF | TGTGCCAGTAGTATCCCTGGACAGGGGGTCAAAAACATTCAGTACTTC
TRBJ2-3 | - | - | TRBV11-3 | CASSLRGGADTQYF | TGTGCCAGCAGCTTAAGGGGCGGGGCCGATACGCAGTATTTT
TRBJ2-1 | - | - | TRBV7-2 | CASSLAYAGYNEQFF | TGTGCCAGCAGCTTAGCCTATGCGGGGTACAATGAGCAGTTCTTC
TRBJ1-3 | - | - | TRBV30 | CAWSAHSGNTIYF | TGTGCCTGGAGTGCACACTCTGGAAACACCATATATTTT
TRBJ1-1 | - | TRBD1 | TRBV19 | CASSIRGGQSEAFF | TGTGCCAGTAGTATAAGAGGGGGACAGAGTGAAGCTTTCTTT
TRBJ2-1 | - | TRBD1 | TRBV19 | CASSSGQGVYNEQFF | TGTGCCAGTAGCAGTGGACAGGGTGTTTACAATGAGCAGTTCTTC
TRBJ1-5 | - | - | TRBV28 | CASNHPAAPPQHF | TGTGCCAGCAACCACCCAGCGGCTCCGCCCCAGCATTTT
TRBJ2-5 | - | TRBD2 | TRBV28 | CASSLSSGRFVSETQYF | TGTGCCAGCAGTTTATCTAGCGGGAGGTTCGTCTCGGAGACCCAGTACTTC
TRBJ1-2 | - | - | TRBV5-1 | CASSLDRVLRRDGYTF | TGCGCCAGCAGCTTGGACAGGGTGTTGCGGAGAGATGGCTACACCTTC